This passage covers 27 T cell receptor beta chains from one sample sequenced in a study of blood T cell repertoires in COVID-19. The protocol was immunoSEQ multiplex PCR, while the TCRdb copy is restricted to in-frame clones and leaves out a portion. The sample has over 200,000 clones, roughly nine tenths seen once. Sequencing used PBMCs or T cells enriched from blood (not recorded which). These receptor sequences come from a woman aged 45-65 years in a cohort exposed to, infected with or recovered from COVID-19 (not recorded which).

This chain uses TRBV5-1 with TRBJ2-5, with 9 bases lining up with TRBD2. Looked up from germline, CDR1 is SGHRS and CDR2 is YFSETQ. V lost 2 bases to trimming and J lost 1 base; unmatched junction nucleotides: 6. The CDR3 totals 16 residues. This CDR3 is CASSFGAGGRQETQYF. CDR3 bases: TGCGCCAGCAGCTTCGGTGCGGGGGGGCGCCAAGAGACCCAGTACTTC.

The rearrangement uses TRBV28 and TRBJ1-5, with TRBD1 as a possible D gene (5 bases). V dropped 6 bases and J dropped 1 base, with 16 bases sitting between them. Germline V CDR1 and CDR2: MDHEN, SYDVKM. The length of the CDR3 is 16 residues. The CDR3 DNA reads as TGTGCCAGCAGAAACAGGAAGGGTAGCAGCAATCAGCCCCAGCATTTT. It is translated as CASRNRKGSSNQPQHF.

The chain has TRBV18 and TRBJ1-4; 7 bases match TRBD1. This CDR3 region has 14 residues. Germline assignment: CDR1 KGHSH and CDR2 LQKENI. The V segment lost 2 bases and the J segment 7 bases; nucleotides outside the gene matches: 4. CDR3 coding DNA: TGTGCCAGCTCACCAGACAGGGCCTCTGAAAAACTGTTTTTT. This sequence encodes CASSPDRASEKLFF.

The chain uses TRBV6-5 and TRBJ2-5; 7 bases line up with TRBD1. V shed 7 bases, J shed 5 bases, and the junction held 7 bases outside the gene matches. CDR1 is MNHEY and CDR2 is SVGAGI in the germline V gene. The CDR3 totals 13 residues. CDR3 bases: TGTGCCAGCAAGACACAGGGGACCGAGACCCAGTACTTC. It is translated as CASKTQGTETQYF.

This clone was seen a handful of times. J is TRBJ1-2 and V is TRBV24-1; D gene unclear. CDR3 length: 17 residues. Per the germline V gene, CDR1 is KGHDR and CDR2 is SFDVKD. V was trimmed by 0 bases and J by 1 base, leaving 14 bases between them. Written as DNA, the CDR3 is TGTGCCACCAGTGATTTGAAGGAGGTAAGGGATAACTATGGCTACACCTTC. This codes for CATSDLKEVRDNYGYTF.

This clone has only a few counts. CDR3 residues: CASSPRPAATDTQYF. In DNA form, the CDR3 reads TGCGCCAGCAGCCCCCGACCGGCGGCCACAGATACGCAGTATTTT. The chain has TRBV4-3 and TRBJ2-3; D call uncertain. The germline V gene has CDR1 LGHNA and CDR2 YSLEER. The V end lost 4 bases, the J end lost 2 bases, and 13 bases lay between the germline ends. The CDR3 spans 15 residues.

This clone has a single count. V and J are TRBV2 and TRBJ2-3; the match to TRBD1 covers 7 bases. This CDR3 has 14 amino acids. J lost 4 bases, V lost 8 bases, and 9 bases had no gene match. Germline-derived CDR1 and CDR2 are SNHLY and FYNNEI. The CDR3, as DNA: TGTGCCAGCCGTCAGGGGGTGGGATCAGATACGCAGTATTTT. Protein sequence: CASRQGVGSDTQYF.

A few counts support this clone. The chain couples TRBV11-2 to TRBJ1-2; possibly TRBD1 for D (6 bases). CDR3 length: 14 residues. Germline V gene sequence: CDR1 SGHAT, CDR2 FQNNGV. Trimming left V 5 bases short and J 3 bases short, with 13 bases between. The chain's CDR3 is CASSLAGEHYGYTF. CDR3 nucleotide sequence: TGTGCCAGCAGCCTGGCAGGGGAGCACTATGGCTACACCTTC.

This chain uses TRBV19 with TRBJ2-1, with D maybe TRBD2 (6 bases). Germline-derived CDR1 and CDR2 are LNHDA and SQIVND (reference sequence). This CDR3 comprises 15 residues. V was cut by 4 bases and J by 0 bases, with 10 bases left in between. CDR3 coding DNA: TGTGCCAGTAGTAGAGGGCGGGGCTCCTACAATGAGCAGTTCTTC. Residues: CASSRGRGSYNEQFF.

The chain has TRBV11-2 and TRBJ2-1, with D tentatively TRBD1 (6 bases). Germline V lookup: CDR1 SGHAT, CDR2 FQNNGV. V was shortened by 1 base and J by 1 base, with 11 bases between the two germline ends. This CDR3 has 16 residues. The CDR3 here is CASSLVARGSYNEQFF. In DNA, the CDR3 is TGTGCCAGCAGCTTAGTAGCTAGGGGGTCCTACAATGAGCAGTTCTTC.

In DNA, the CDR3 is TGTGCCAGTAGTTTCCGTCCTTTTGGGGCAAGGAGTCAGCCCCAGCATTTT. Translating it yields CASSFRPFGARSQPQHF. The chain joins TRBV19 to TRBJ1-5, with D possibly being TRBD1 (5 bases). Deletions cut 5 bases from V and 6 bases from J, with 23 bases between. The CDR3 consists of 17 residues. The germline V gene has CDR1 LNHDA and CDR2 SQIVND (reference sequence).

The chain combines TRBV6-5 with TRBJ2-5; D possibly corresponds to TRBD1 (5 bases). With 6 bases removed from V and 5 bases from J, the gap between germline ends came to 13 bases. In germline, CDR1 is MNHEY, CDR2 SVGAGI. This CDR3 spans 13 amino acids. The CDR3 reads CASRDSPGETQYF. The CDR3 region has the DNA TGTGCCAGCAGAGACAGCCCCGGGGAGACCCAGTACTTC.

The sample holds a few counts of this clone. The gene calls are TRBV30 and TRBJ1-3; weak D call: TRBD1 (5 bases). V was trimmed by 0 bases and J by 0 bases, leaving 18 bases between them. This CDR3 is built from 18 residues. Germline loops: CDR1 GTSNPN, CDR2 SVGIG (reference sequence). DNA for the CDR3: TGTGCCTGGAGTGTAGCGGGCCTTGCGGGACGCTCTGGAAACACCATATATTTT. Residues: CAWSVAGLAGRSGNTIYF.

The rearrangement uses TRBV2 and TRBJ2-5, with TRBD2 matching 7 bases. Germline V gene sequence: CDR1 SNHLY, CDR2 FYNNEI. V gave up 5 bases and J gave up 0 bases; unmatched junction bases: 15. CDR3 length: 18 residues. CDR3: CASSFSSGLMTYQETQYF. In DNA form, the CDR3 reads TGTGCCAGCAGTTTCTCTAGCGGACTGATGACATACCAAGAGACCCAGTACTTC.

The rearrangement links TRBV9 to TRBJ2-6, with D perhaps matching TRBD2 (7 bases). This CDR3 comprises 16 residues. The V and J ends lost 4 bases and 0 bases respectively, with 11 bases between them. The germline V gene encodes CDR1 SGDLS and CDR2 YYNGEE. In DNA form, the CDR3 reads TGTGCCAGCAGCATAAGGGGGGGCTCTGGGGCCAACGTCCTGACTTTC. Protein: CASSIRGGSGANVLTF.

V and J are TRBV10-3 and TRBJ2-3; D is possibly TRBD1 (6 bases). Germline V gives CDR1 ENHRY, CDR2 SYGVKD. The CDR3 covers 14 residues. Trimming cost V 11 bases and J 3 bases, with 18 bases left between them. The CDR3 sequence is CAHSSQGHTDTQYF. The CDR3 DNA is TGTGCCCACTCGTCACAGGGCCATACAGATACGCAGTATTTT.

V gene TRBV27 combines with J gene TRBJ2-3; perhaps TRBD1 as D (5 bases). In germline, CDR1 is MNHEY, CDR2 SMNVEV (reference sequence). The CDR3 is 13 residues long. V was pared by 10 bases and J by 5 bases, with 16 bases between. The CDR3 region is CATRVADRDTQYF. The CDR3 region has the DNA TGTGCCACCCGAGTAGCCGACAGAGATACGCAGTATTTT.

This rearrangement joins TRBV12-3 or TRBV12-4 to TRBJ1-5; TRBD1 matches at 9 bases. This CDR3 spans 13 amino acids. The junction had 4 bases not matched to a gene; V was cut back by 9 bases and J by 4 bases. DNA of the CDR3: TGTGCCAGTCACAGGGGGCAAAATCAGCCCCAGCATTTT. Translation: CASHRGQNQPQHF.

The genes are TRBV11-3 and TRBJ2-1, with D uncertain. The CDR3 spans 13 residues. Germline V CDR1 and CDR2: SGHNT, YENEEA. The germline V and J ends were trimmed by 4 bases and 7 bases, with 11 bases remaining between them. This chain's CDR3 is CASSSLGANEQFF. The CDR3 DNA sequence: TGTGCCAGCAGCTCCCTCGGTGCTAATGAGCAGTTCTTC.

This chain links TRBV27 with TRBJ2-4; D gene ambiguous. This CDR3 has 14 residues. Germline V gene sequence: CDR1 MNHEY, CDR2 SMNVEV (reference sequence). V lost 2 bases, J lost 8 bases, and 13 bases lay in between. The CDR3 region has the DNA TGTGCCAGCAGTTTACGGCGGCAGACGGACATTCAGTACTTC. Translation gives CASSLRRQTDIQYF.

CDR3 DNA: TGCGCCAGCAGCTACCACCCCCGACAGGGGAGCTACGAGCAGTACTTC. Its translation: CASSYHPRQGSYEQYF. The J gene is TRBJ2-7, the V gene TRBV5-1; 8 nucleotides agree with TRBD1. The ends lost 3 bases at V and 3 bases at J; junction bases unmatched: 11. Per germline, CDR1 SGHRS and CDR2 YFSETQ. The CDR3 loop spans 16 amino acids.

This clone was seen once. The rearrangement links TRBV20-1 to TRBJ1-2; tentative D call: TRBD1 (6 bases). The CDR3 length is 11 residues. Germline assignment: CDR1 DFQATT and CDR2 SNEGSKA (reference sequence). Trimming removed 6 bases from V and 7 bases from J, with 12 bases in between. CDR3 sequence (DNA): TGCAGTGCCCTGGGGGGGCTTGGCTACACCTTC. Its protein product is CSALGGLGYTF.

This clone has a handful of counts. The chain is built from TRBV20-1 and TRBJ1-2, with unresolved D. Germline loops: CDR1 DFQATT, CDR2 SNEGSKA (reference sequence). Trimming stripped 3 bases from V and 4 bases from J, with 12 bases between. The length of the CDR3 is 13 residues. The CDR3 sequence is CSASGPAAYGYTF. In DNA, the CDR3 is TGCAGTGCTAGTGGCCCGGCGGCCTATGGCTACACCTTC.

In its sample, this clone was seen a few times. CDR3 sequence: CASSKGLTGGYNEQFF. In nucleotides, the CDR3 is TGTGCCAGCAGCAAAGGGCTAACGGGGGGGTACAATGAGCAGTTCTTC. This sequence joins TRBV21-1 and TRBJ2-1; the table's D call, TRBD2, was not checked against the DNA. TRBV21-1 is noted as a pseudogene. The CDR3 is made up of 16 amino acids.

The chain uses TRBV11-2 and TRBJ1-2, with a tentative D call TRBD1 (6 bases). Trimming took off 0 bases at V and 8 bases at J, with 10 bases between the two ends. Germline V lookup: CDR1 SGHAT, CDR2 FQNNGV. CDR3 length: 13 residues. CDR3 sequence: CASSLEAGAGYTF. CDR3 DNA: TGTGCCAGCAGCTTAGAGGCAGGGGCCGGCTACACCTTC.

About this clone itself: One junction end disagrees with the germline gene, perhaps due to a read error. The rearrangement joins TRBV27 to TRBJ1-1, with 9 nucleotides matching TRBD1. Looked up from germline, CDR1 is MNHEY and CDR2 is SMNVEV (reference sequence). The CDR3 is 13 residues long. CDR3 sequence (DNA): TGTGCCAGCAGTTTATCGGGACAGGGCCCACCCATTTTT. Translated, it gives CASSLSGQGPPIF.

The genes are TRBV6-5 and TRBJ1-3; 8 bases are shared with TRBD1. Trimming at V came to 2 bases and at J to 7 bases, leaving 7 bases not matched to a gene. The V gene's germline CDR1 is MNHEY and CDR2 SVGAGI. CDR3 length equals 15 residues. CDR3 bases: TGTGCCAGCAGTTACCAAGCCGGACAGGGCAACACCATATATTTT. Protein product: CASSYQAGQGNTIYF.